The 25 T cell receptor beta chains listed next were all sequenced from one sample in a study of patients and donors after allogeneic stem cell transplantation. In TCRdb, the RT-PCR reads were re-called with MiXCR into one record per CDR3 protein. The top ten hold 5% to 6.5% of the sample, which has about 960,000 distinct CDR3 sequences, approximately 19% seen once. Input material: blood, either unsorted or a sorted T cell fraction (not recorded which). These receptors came from a human donor who was either an allogeneic HSCT recipient or a stem cell or donor lymphocyte infusion donor (not recorded which). It is not recorded whose cells these are; they may come from a transplant donor.

V gene TRBV5-4 combines with J gene TRBJ2-1, with D tentatively TRBD1 (5 bases). Germline-derived CDR1 and CDR2 are SGHNT and YYREEE (reference sequence). The CDR3 totals 14 residues. The ends were cut back, 2 bases at V and 4 bases at J, with 10 bases in the middle. The CDR3 DNA reads as TGTGCCAGCAGCTTAAAGGACATTTACAATGAGCAGTTCTTC. Translating it yields CASSLKDIYNEQFF.

This clonotype was recorded a few times. At one boundary the junction diverges from the germline segment, which might be a read error. The V gene is TRBV9, the J gene TRBJ2-2; D is perhaps TRBD1 or TRBD2 (6 bases each). This CDR3 is built from 16 residues. Germline values: CDR1 SGDLS, CDR2 YYNGEE. The CDR3 sequence: CASRVGGTANTGELFF. As DNA, the CDR3 is TGTGCCAGCAGAGTAGGGGGGACGGCTAACACCGGGGAGCTGTTTTTT.

There are many counts of this clonotype. The chain is built from TRBV7-3 and TRBJ1-1; no clear D. The length of the CDR3 is 13 residues. V was cut by 0 bases and J by 0 bases, with 2 bases left in between. Per the germline V gene, CDR1 is SGHTA and CDR2 is FQGTGA. The CDR3 DNA sequence: TGTGCCAGCAGCTTAACGTTGAACACTGAAGCTTTCTTT. This translates into CASSLTLNTEAFF.

J is TRBJ2-1 and V is TRBV12-3 or TRBV12-4; D is tentatively TRBD1 or TRBD2 (6 bases each). Trimming removed 3 bases at V and 2 bases at J, with 11 bases between. The CDR3 spans 15 residues. DNA for the CDR3: TGTGCCAGCAGTTTTGTGGGGGGCCCCTACAATGAGCAGTTCTTC. This gives the protein CASSFVGGPYNEQFF.

This sequence joins TRBV21-1 and TRBJ2-3; TRBD1, as called in the table, went unchecked against the DNA. TRBV21-1 is labeled a pseudogene. The CDR3 spans 18 residues. CDR3: CASSPRLPGQGTADTQYF. The CDR3 bases are TGTGCCAGCAGCCCACGTCTTCCGGGACAGGGGACAGCAGATACGCAGTATTTT.

The CDR3 DNA sequence: TGTGCCAGCAGCTTAGCAATGAGGGTAAACACCGGGGAGCTGTTTTTT. It yields the protein CASSLAMRVNTGELFF. The chain is built from TRBV7-2 and TRBJ2-2, with D maybe TRBD2 (5 bases). Per the germline V gene, CDR1 is SGHTA and CDR2 is FQGNSA. The CDR3 extends over 16 amino acids. The V end was cut by 0 bases, the J end by 2 bases, with 10 bases between. Drawing the rest from reference TRBV7-2 and TRBJ2-2, the complete variable domain is GAGVSQSPSNKVTEKGKDVELRCDPISGHTALYWYRQSLGQGLEFLIYFQGNSAPDKSGLPSDRFSAERTGGSVSTLTIQRTQQEDSAVYLCASSLAMRVNTGELFFGEGSRLTVL.

Written as DNA, the CDR3 is TGTGCCAGCAGCCAAGAAAGGACTAGCGGGGGTCTCTACAATGAGCAGTTCTTC. Translated: CASSQERTSGGLYNEQFF. This chain connects TRBV4-2 to TRBJ2-1, with TRBD2 matching over 13 bases. V lost 0 bases to trimming and J lost 3 bases; unmatched junction nucleotides: 5. In germline, CDR1 is LGHNA, CDR2 YNFKEQ. The length of the CDR3 is 18 residues.

This clonotype was observed at least ten times. This chain joins TRBV20-1 and TRBJ1-1; TRBD1 aligns across 7 bases. The CDR3 consists of 13 residues. After removal of 6 bases from V and 0 bases from J, the junction contained 4 bases not matched to a gene. Germline V gives CDR1 DFQATT, CDR2 SNEGSKA (reference sequence). The CDR3 sequence: CSARDSLNTEAFF. CDR3 DNA: TGCAGTGCCAGGGACAGCTTGAACACTGAAGCTTTCTTT.

The V gene is TRBV9, the J gene TRBJ2-1; 12 bases fit TRBD2. CDR3 size: 18 residues. Germline V gene data show CDR1 as SGDLS and CDR2 as YYNGEE. V lost 3 bases, J lost 0 bases, and 7 bases stayed unmatched. Written as DNA, the CDR3 is TGTGCCAGCAGCGCCGGGACTAGCGGGTGGAGCTCCTACAATGAGCAGTTCTTC. It encodes CASSAGTSGWSSYNEQFF.

This clonotype was observed many times. The chain joins TRBV25-1 to TRBJ2-5; 12 bases match TRBD2. The CDR3 has 15 residues. V was pared by 5 bases and J by 5 bases, with 6 bases of the junction left unmatched. Germline CDR1 and CDR2: MGHDK and SYGVNS. The CDR3 loop reads CASSPLAGGGETQYF. As DNA, the CDR3 is TGTGCCAGCAGTCCACTAGCGGGAGGCGGCGAGACCCAGTACTTC. Based on the CDR3 plus reference TRBV25-1 and TRBJ2-5, the full variable domain is EADIYQTPRYLVIGTGKKITLECSQTMGHDKMYWYQQDPGMELHLIHYSYGVNSTEKGDLSSESTVSRIRTEHFPLTLESARPSHTSQYLCASSPLAGGGETQYFGPGTRLLVL.

The CDR3 nucleotides are TGTGCCAGCAGCTACATTAGCAATCAGCCCCAGCATTTT. Protein sequence: CASSYISNQPQHF. This chain joins TRBV7-2 and TRBJ1-5; the D is unclear. V was cut by 4 bases and J by 0 bases, with 4 bases left in between. The CDR3 is made up of 13 amino acids. Germline V lookup: CDR1 SGHTA, CDR2 FQGNSA. Variable domain in full (rest from reference TRBV7-2 and TRBJ1-5): GAGVSQSPSNKVTEKGKDVELRCDPISGHTALYWYRQSLGQGLEFLIYFQGNSAPDKSGLPSDRFSAERTGGSVSTLTIQRTQQEDSAVYLCASSYISNQPQHFGDGTRLSIL.

This clonotype was recorded a few times. The chain joins TRBV24-1 to TRBJ2-1; 11 bases are a match to TRBD2. Germline V gene sequence: CDR1 KGHDR, CDR2 SFDVKD. This CDR3 comprises 17 residues. J lost 13 bases, V lost 3 bases, and 16 bases had no gene match. CDR3 bases: TGTGCCACCAGTGATGAGCCGACTAGCGGGATGGGCCAAGTACAGTTCTTC. Protein sequence: CATSDEPTSGMGQVQFF.

This clonotype was seen only a few times. The chain carries TRBV10-3 and TRBJ2-5, with 10 positions matching TRBD1. V lost 6 bases, J lost 2 bases, and 3 bases stayed unmatched. Germline CDR1 is ENHRY and CDR2 is SYGVKD. This CDR3 region has 14 residues. CDR3: CAIRGTGVQETQYF. The CDR3 DNA reads as TGTGCCATCAGAGGGACAGGGGTTCAAGAGACCCAGTACTTC.

The CDR3 region is CASGGGGRPGYNEQFF. Written as DNA, the CDR3 is TGCGCCAGCGGCGGTGGGGGGCGGCCGGGCTACAATGAGCAGTTCTTC. This chain uses TRBV5-1 with TRBJ2-1; either TRBD1 or TRBD2 may fit D (6 bases each). This CDR3 spans 16 amino acids. Trimming removed 7 bases at V and 3 bases at J, with 20 bases between. Germline V gives CDR1 SGHRS, CDR2 YFSETQ.

The CDR3 protein is CASSLYREAPHEQYF. The CDR3 nucleotides read TGCGCCAGCAGCCTATATCGGGAGGCCCCCCACGAGCAGTACTTC. The J gene is TRBJ2-7, the V gene TRBV5-1; 7 bases agree with TRBD2. CDR1 SGHRS and CDR2 YFSETQ come from the germline V gene. CDR3 length: 15 residues. The ends lost 4 bases at V and 5 bases at J; junction bases unmatched: 12.

This clonotype was seen a few times. The chain has TRBV4-2 and TRBJ2-4; the D gene could be TRBD1 or TRBD2 (6 bases each). The CDR3 totals 15 residues. Per germline, CDR1 LGHNA and CDR2 YNFKEQ. The V gene lost 0 bases and the J gene lost 4 bases, with 10 bases spanning the gap. The CDR3 region has the DNA TGTGCCAGCAGCCAAGATAGAGGGGGGAAAAACATTCAGTACTTC. It translates to CASSQDRGGKNIQYF.

V usage is TRBV7-9 and J usage is TRBJ2-3, with D tentatively TRBD1 (7 bases). Between the trimmed V and J ends, which lost 1 base and 7 bases, there was a span of 18 bases. From germline, CDR1 is SEHNR and CDR2 FQNEAQ (reference sequence). CDR3 length: 16 residues. The CDR3 region is CASSLDQGGSRNTQYF. The CDR3 DNA reads as TGTGCCAGCAGCTTAGACCAGGGGGGTTCTCGGAATACGCAGTATTTT.

There are many counts of this clonotype. This rearrangement joins TRBV12-3 or TRBV12-4 to TRBJ2-2; D might be TRBD1 (5 bases). V shed 6 bases and J shed 0 bases, with 11 bases lying between them. There are 15 residues in the CDR3. The CDR3 region is CASRPTTANTGELFF. The CDR3 bases are TGTGCCAGCAGGCCCACGACAGCGAACACCGGGGAGCTGTTTTTT.

The genes are TRBV11-2 and TRBJ2-7; no clear D. Germline CDR1 and CDR2: SGHAT and FQNNGV. The ends were cut back, 2 bases at V and 0 bases at J, with 11 bases in the middle. CDR3 length equals 15 residues. In DNA, the CDR3 is TGTGCCAGCAGCTTATTATTTGACGACTCCTACGAGCAGTACTTC. Encoded protein: CASSLLFDDSYEQYF.

With regard to this clonotype: The junction departs from the called germline gene at one end, perhaps through a read error. V and J are TRBV7-7 and TRBJ2-3; no clear D. Germline V lookup: CDR1 SSHAT, CDR2 FNYEAQ (reference sequence). CDR3 length: 15 amino acids. CDR3 amino acids: CASSLGRNDDLTQYF. CDR3 in DNA: TGTGCTAGCAGCTTAGGACGGAATGACGATCTGACGCAGTATTTT.

In its sample, this clonotype was seen many times. The chain recombines TRBV2 with TRBJ2-7; a possible D gene is TRBD2 (5 bases). CDR3 length: 12 residues. Germline lookup yields CDR1 SNHLY and CDR2 FYNNEI. V was shortened by 9 bases and J by 9 bases, with 18 bases between the two germline ends. The CDR3 DNA is TGTGCCAGTTCACCTTCGGGGAGCGCGCAGTACTTC. This codes for CASSPSGSAQYF.

V is TRBV24-1 and J is TRBJ2-1, with D perhaps matching TRBD1 or TRBD2 (5 bases each). The CDR3 runs to 12 residues. V was trimmed by 6 bases and J by 10 bases, leaving 12 bases between them. In germline, CDR1 is KGHDR, CDR2 SFDVKD. CDR3 coding DNA: TGTGCCACCAGTCCAAGGGGAGCCGAGCAGTTCTTC. Translation: CATSPRGAEQFF.

This clonotype has a handful of counts. The V call is TRBV27, the J call TRBJ2-3; 9 bases align to TRBD1. V was clipped by 1 base and J by 5 bases; unmatched bases: 13. The CDR3 loop spans 18 amino acids. Germline CDR1 is MNHEY and CDR2 is SMNVEV (reference sequence). In DNA, the CDR3 is TGTGCCAGCAGTTTATTTTGGCAGGGACAGGGCACTGGAGATACGCAGTATTTT. Translating gives CASSLFWQGQGTGDTQYF.

This clonotype was seen many times. The V call is TRBV11-1, the J call TRBJ2-1; 9 positions agree with TRBD2. This CDR3 has 15 amino acids. Trimming at V came to 4 bases and at J to 4 bases, leaving 5 bases not matched to a gene. Per the germline V gene, CDR1 is SGHAT and CDR2 is FQDESV (reference sequence). The CDR3 loop is CASSSLTSGYNEQFF. CDR3 nucleotide sequence: TGTGCCAGCAGCTCTTTGACTAGCGGTTACAATGAGCAGTTCTTC.

In this sample, this clonotype turned up many times. V and J are TRBV12-3 or TRBV12-4 and TRBJ2-1, with a weak D call TRBD2 (5 bases). Trimming stripped 8 bases from V and 10 bases from J, with 21 bases between. There are 14 residues in the CDR3. The CDR3 loop is CASGGTHPGMEQFF. CDR3 sequence (DNA): TGTGCCAGCGGAGGAACCCACCCTGGAATGGAGCAGTTCTTC.